The clone carrying this TCR beta chain was observed a handful of times. The antigen remains unidentified. These data come from a study of spatial heterogeneity in lung cancer. The CDR3 consists of 13 residues. Trimming cost V 8 bases and J 4 bases, with 14 bases left between them. Germline V gene lookup returns CDR1 SGHVS and CDR2 FQNEAQ. TCRdb fed the 5' RACE reads into MiXCR, producing one record per CDR3 protein. The sample carries around 9,000 distinct CDR3 sequences, about 6.7% recorded once. Study-wide findings and caveats: The study found that expanded intratumoral alpha and beta TCR counts tracked tumor mutation counts.

Time point in this sample: sample taken at primary tumor resection. The source of this sequence is a male donor with early-stage non-small cell lung cancer. The chain employs TRBV7-8 and TRBJ2-5, with D possibly being TRBD2 (7 bases). Material: lung tumor tissue, obtained at surgery. The CDR3 sequence: CASFGGGGETQYF. The CDR3 DNA sequence: TGTGCCAGCTTCGGAGGGGGGGGAGAGACCCAGTACTTC.